This TCR beta chain was observed in a study of shared clonotypes between healthy human individuals. Each subset's genomic DNA was shared equally among a number of immunoSEQ plates. TCRdb's table, derived via immunoSEQ multiplex PCR, lists solely in-frame clones and lacks some. The table shows roughly 2,000,000 clones, with about 95% occurring only once. Regarding this clone: Its matching antigen is unknown.

Study-level findings and limits: Sampling covered nothing but blood. Tissue TCR repertoires likely differ from those found in blood. A reduction in generation probabilities was seen for non-shared clonotypes relative to those shared by all four donors.

Only CD45RO-negative cells positively selected for CCR7 counted as naive CD8 cells, so terminally differentiated effector memory CD45RA+ cells were excluded. Within Nashville, Tennessee resided all donors, each a Caucasian adult. Sample: naive CD8+ T cells sorted from blood. The origin of this receptor is a man aged 18 to 30 in good health.

The CDR3 loop reads CASSRPHRGDYNEQFF. CDR3 in DNA: TGTGCCAGCAGCCGACCCCACCGGGGGGACTACAATGAGCAGTTCTTC. The chain is built from TRBV11-2 and TRBJ2-1; 7 nucleotides match TRBD2. With 5 bases clipped from V and 3 bases from J, the junction kept 10 bases outside the gene matches. CDR1 and CDR2 from the germline V gene are SGHAT and FQNNGV. The CDR3 runs to 16 residues.